These T cell receptor beta chains were read from a single sample in a study of identical twins. TCRdb used MiXCR to reprocess the 5' RACE reads, holding one entry per CDR3 protein. This table holds under 500,000 distinct CDR3 sequences, approximately 15% found once. These sequences were also reported in another study, on yellow fever vaccine responses in identical twins.

Sequenced material: CD4+ T cells sorted from blood. Every receptor here comes from a woman aged 18-35 years in good health. Each CDR3 is given with its conserved first and last residue. The D gene is left open where the match is weak. Size is omitted from some rows. Given values are once, few, many or a class for expanded clones.

V gene: TRBV5-1
D gene: -
clone size: few
J gene: TRBJ2-1
CDR3 protein: CASSLAGARRVDEQFF
CDR3 DNA: TGCGCCAGCAGCTTGGCCGGGGCTAGGAGAGTGGATGAGCAGTTCTTC

V gene: TRBV5-6
D gene: -
clone size: -
J gene: TRBJ2-7
CDR3 protein: CASSPGLTYYEQYF
CDR3 DNA: TGTGCCAGCAGCCCGGGACTCACCTATTACGAGCAGTACTTC

V gene: TRBV4-2
D gene: TRBD2
clone size: many
J gene: TRBJ2-1
CDR3 protein: CASSPPPGGGVSYNEQFF
CDR3 DNA: TGTGCCAGCAGCCCTCCCCCGGGCGGGGGGGTTTCTTACAATGAGCAGTTCTTC

V gene: TRBV5-1
D gene: -
clone size: many
J gene: TRBJ1-6
CDR3 protein: CASSLAGADLHF
CDR3 DNA: TGCGCCAGCAGCTTGGCCGGGGCAGACCTCCACTTT

V gene: TRBV29-1
D gene: -
clone size: -
J gene: TRBJ2-7
CDR3 protein: CSVAGFYEQYF
CDR3 DNA: TGCAGCGTTGCGGGATTCTACGAGCAGTACTTC

V gene: TRBV18
D gene: -
clone size: -
J gene: TRBJ2-7
CDR3 protein: CASSPKARPSYEQYF
CDR3 DNA: TGTGCCAGCTCACCGAAAGCTAGGCCTTCCTACGAGCAGTACTTC

V gene: TRBV20-1
D gene: -
clone size: few
J gene: TRBJ2-3
CDR3 protein: CSARDHSDTQYF
CDR3 DNA: TGCAGTGCTAGAGATCATTCAGATACGCAGTATTTT

V gene: TRBV5-1
D gene: TRBD2
clone size: -
J gene: TRBJ2-1
CDR3 protein: CASSLGASGLHNEQFF
CDR3 DNA: TGCGCCAGCAGCTTGGGGGCTAGCGGACTTCACAATGAGCAGTTCTTC

V gene: TRBV25-1
D gene: TRBD1
clone size: -
J gene: TRBJ1-6
CDR3 protein: CASSEFPGQAGSPLHF
CDR3 DNA: TGTGCCAGCAGTGAATTCCCCGGACAGGCTGGCTCACCCCTCCACTTT

V gene: TRBV7-2
D gene: -
clone size: many
J gene: TRBJ2-1
CDR3 protein: CASSLSVYSYNEQFF
CDR3 DNA: TGTGCCAGCAGCTTATCTGTTTATTCCTACAATGAGCAGTTCTTC

V gene: TRBV28
D gene: -
clone size: -
J gene: TRBJ2-1
CDR3 protein: CASSLWTSSDNEQFF
CDR3 DNA: TGTGCCAGCAGTTTATGGACTAGTTCGGACAATGAGCAGTTCTTC

V gene: TRBV7-6
D gene: -
clone size: -
J gene: TRBJ2-1
CDR3 protein: CASSPLVQASSYNEQFF
CDR3 DNA: TGTGCCAGCAGCCCACTCGTACAGGCCAGCTCCTACAATGAGCAGTTCTTC

V gene: TRBV5-1
D gene: -
clone size: -
J gene: TRBJ2-5
CDR3 protein: CASSLGQAGSQETQYF
CDR3 DNA: TGCGCCAGCAGCTTGGGGCAGGCCGGGTCCCAAGAGACCCAGTACTTC

V gene: TRBV6-5
D gene: -
clone size: -
J gene: TRBJ2-7
CDR3 protein: CASGGRASATYEQYF
CDR3 DNA: TGTGCCAGCGGGGGTCGAGCTAGCGCAACCTACGAGCAGTACTTC

V gene: TRBV29-1
D gene: -
clone size: few
J gene: TRBJ2-7
CDR3 protein: CSVTGASYEQYF
CDR3 DNA: TGCAGCGTGACGGGGGCTTCCTACGAGCAGTACTTC

V gene: TRBV28
D gene: -
clone size: few
J gene: TRBJ2-2
CDR3 protein: CASRTVIGELFF
CDR3 DNA: TGTGCCAGCAGGACAGTAATCGGGGAGCTGTTTTTT

V gene: TRBV5-1
D gene: -
clone size: -
J gene: TRBJ2-1
CDR3 protein: CASSSSGTPSYNEQFF
CDR3 DNA: TGCGCCAGCAGTTCGTCCGGGACTCCCTCCTACAATGAGCAGTTCTTC

V gene: TRBV5-1
D gene: TRBD2
clone size: few
J gene: TRBJ2-7
CDR3 protein: CASSFPAGSNLIPYEQYF
CDR3 DNA: TGCGCCAGCAGCTTCCCAGCGGGATCCAATCTAATCCCCTACGAGCAGTACTTC